Shown below are 6 T cell receptor beta chains from a single sample sequenced in a study of cytomegalovirus exposure and HLA in healthy donors. This PCR relied on a set of 60 Vbeta primers and 13 Jbeta primers. Data came from immunoSEQ multiplex PCR; TCRdb stores just in-frame clones and leaves some out. The table lists 24,000 or so clones, roughly 79% of them singletons. Sequencing was performed on PBMCs. The origin of the receptors is a male donor in good health and CMV-seronegative.

CDR3 bases: TGTGCCAGCAGCGTAGGGGCAAGGCGGGGGGGCGCAGATACGCAGTATTTT. It encodes CASSVGARRGGADTQYF. The J gene is TRBJ2-3, the V gene TRBV9, with TRBD2 identical over 9 bases. The CDR3 has 17 amino acids. In germline, CDR1 is SGDLS, CDR2 YYNGEE. Germline trimming cut 0 bases from V and 4 bases from J; bases unmatched to any gene: 9.

This clone was detected only a few times. The chain employs TRBV7-8 and TRBJ1-5; 8 bases agree with TRBD1. The V segment lost 4 bases and the J segment 0 bases; nucleotides outside the gene matches: 8. CDR3 length: 17 amino acids. From germline, CDR1 is SGHVS and CDR2 FQNEAQ. CDR3 sequence reads: CASSSRTGINSNQPQHF. CDR3 nucleotides: TGTGCCAGCAGCTCGCGGACAGGGATTAATAGCAATCAGCCCCAGCATTTT.

The chain combines TRBV9 with TRBJ1-5; D is ambiguous. There are 14 residues in the CDR3. Looked up from germline, CDR1 is SGDLS and CDR2 is YYNGEE. Trimming stripped 0 bases from V and 2 bases from J, with 6 bases between. The CDR3 protein is CASSVGEGNQPQHF. The CDR3 DNA reads as TGTGCCAGCAGCGTAGGGGAGGGCAATCAGCCCCAGCATTTT.

The gene calls are TRBV10-3 and TRBJ2-1; maybe TRBD2 (5 bases). The CDR3 has 12 amino acids. Germline values: CDR1 ENHRY, CDR2 SYGVKD. V lost 0 bases, J lost 8 bases, and 5 bases lay in between. The CDR3 bases are TGTGCCATCAGTGAGTCGCGGGATGAGCAGTTCTTC. Translating gives CAISESRDEQFF.

The chain uses TRBV10-3 and TRBJ2-3, with 7 bases identical to TRBD2. This CDR3 is built from 18 residues. The germline CDR1 and CDR2 sequences are ENHRY and SYGVKD. V dropped 0 bases and J dropped 0; count of bases not matched to a gene: 9. CDR3 nucleotide sequence: TGTGCCATCAGTGAGTCAGTGAGGGCTAGCGGAAGCACAGATACGCAGTATTTT. It codes for CAISESVRASGSTDTQYF.

The chain is built from TRBV2 and TRBJ1-4; 9 positions match TRBD1. J lost 7 bases, V lost 4 bases, and 10 bases had no gene match. CDR1 SNHLY and CDR2 FYNNEI come from the germline V gene. The CDR3 extends over 16 amino acids. This CDR3 is CASSGDRESRGEKLFF. As DNA, the CDR3 is TGTGCCAGCAGTGGGGACAGGGAGTCTAGAGGTGAAAAACTGTTTTTT.